This entry lists 7 T cell receptor beta chains sequenced from one sample in a study of shared clonotypes between healthy human individuals. Generated by immunoSEQ multiplex PCR, the TCRdb table keeps only in-frame clones and is missing some. The table includes around 1.1 million clones, approximately 80% detected once. Sequences were obtained from memory CD4+ T cells from PBMCs. Subset described: CD45RA-negative fraction. All receptors derive from a man younger than 35 in good health. Some clones in this sample may be carry-over from other donors' samples.

This clone was detected a few times. This chain joins TRBV28 and TRBJ2-1; 8 positions match TRBD2. The CDR3 has 16 amino acids. Germline V gene sequence: CDR1 MDHEN, CDR2 SYDVKM. V was clipped by 7 bases and J by 4 bases; unmatched bases: 12. The CDR3 region is CASKRGSGRAYNEQFF. The CDR3 DNA reads TGTGCCAGCAAGCGGGGGAGCGGTAGGGCATACAATGAGCAGTTCTTC.

V and J are TRBV13 and TRBJ1-1; 8 nucleotides agree with TRBD1. The V gene's germline CDR1 is PRHDT and CDR2 FYEKMQ (reference sequence). The CDR3 totals 16 residues. V dropped 4 bases and J dropped 3; count of bases not matched to a gene: 10. The DNA of the CDR3 is TGTGCCAGCAGCTCTTCCCAGGGGGCGCATTACACTGAAGCTTTCTTT. Its translation is CASSSSQGAHYTEAFF.

V usage is TRBV4-1 and J usage is TRBJ2-3; no clear D gene. Germline assignment: CDR1 MGHRA and CDR2 YSYEKL. Deletions cut 1 base from V and 3 bases from J, with 14 bases between. CDR3 length equals 16 residues. The CDR3 sequence: CASSQGALSETDTQYF. The CDR3 DNA reads as TGCGCCAGCAGCCAAGGGGCCCTTTCGGAGACAGATACGCAGTATTTT.

The chain recombines TRBV6-4 with TRBJ1-2; no firm D call. Germline CDR1 and CDR2: MRHNA and SNTAGT. Trimming pared 6 bases from V and 1 base from J, leaving 12 bases between. This CDR3 comprises 14 residues. CDR3: CASRADSYNYGYTF. As DNA, the CDR3 is TGTGCCAGCAGGGCGGACTCTTATAACTATGGCTACACCTTC.

The genes are TRBV5-4 and TRBJ2-1; 9 nucleotides agree with TRBD2. CDR1 and CDR2 (germline): SGHNT, YYREEE (reference sequence). V shed 2 bases and J 10 bases; nucleotides not matched to a gene: 13. This CDR3 is 16 amino acids long. The CDR3 is CASSLGGSGSLREQFF. The CDR3 bases are TGTGCCAGCAGCTTAGGGGGTAGCGGGAGTTTAAGGGAGCAGTTCTTC. Based on the CDR3 plus reference TRBV5-4 and TRBJ2-1, the full variable domain is ETGVTQSPTHLIKTRGQQVTLRCSSQSGHNTVSWYQQALGQGPQFIFQYYREEENGRGNFPPRFSGLQFPNYSSELNVNALELDDSALYLCASSLGGSGSLREQFFGPGTRLTVL.

Only one count was recorded for this clone. A much larger clone is a single base away; this may be a read error. The chain couples TRBV5-1 to TRBJ1-4; 8 nucleotides agree with TRBD1. Germline CDR1 SGHRS, CDR2 YFSETQ. CDR3 length: 15 residues. The CDR3, as DNA: TGCGTCAGCAGGCCTACCGGGACAGGAAATGAAAAACTGTTTTTT. This sequence encodes CVSRPTGTGNEKLFF.

This clone was counted once. This sequence joins TRBV27 and TRBJ2-5, with 10 bases matching TRBD1. V dropped 5 bases and J dropped 4; count of bases not matched to a gene: 4. The CDR3 has 14 residues. Germline V gene lookup returns CDR1 MNHEY and CDR2 SMNVEV (reference sequence). The CDR3 DNA reads TGTGCCAGCAGTCCCCGGGACAGGGGAGAGACCCAGTACTTC. Its translation is CASSPRDRGETQYF.